These 13 T cell receptor beta chains share one sample of origin, sequenced in a study of T cells in Graves' hyperthyroidism and ophthalmopathy. The investigators amplified TCR beta CDR3 regions from RNA transcripts. First-round RT-PCR with HTBI primers amplified the TCR CDR3 region. Via MiXCR, TCRdb re-called the multiplex PCR reads, giving one row per CDR3 protein. The data hold around 600,000 distinct CDR3 sequences, with roughly 15% observed a single time. Sequenced: blood. The receptors derive from a woman between 50 and 59 years old with Graves' ophthalmopathy.

The chain links TRBV5-1 to TRBJ2-1; 9 bases align to TRBD2. The CDR3 totals 17 residues. CDR1 is SGHRS, CDR2 YFSETQ, per germline. Trimming at V came to 4 bases and at J to 5 bases, leaving 13 bases not matched to a gene. CDR3 region: CASSHPGLAGVDNEQFF. For the CDR3, the DNA is TGCGCCAGCAGCCACCCCGGATTAGCGGGAGTTGACAATGAGCAGTTCTTC.

This clonotype was observed many times. The CDR3 DNA reads as TGTGCCAGCAGTTTTCAGGGGGCGCGCTCCTACGAGCAGTACTTC. This encodes CASSFQGARSYEQYF. V gene TRBV28 combines with J gene TRBJ2-7; 8 nucleotides match TRBD1. Germline V gene data show CDR1 as MDHEN and CDR2 as SYDVKM. With V trimmed by 3 bases and J by 0 bases, 4 bases remained unmatched. The CDR3 totals 15 residues.

In its sample, this clonotype was seen many times. The V call is TRBV5-1, the J call TRBJ2-7; D possibly corresponds to TRBD1 (6 bases). There are 14 residues in the CDR3. Trimming left V 4 bases short and J 0 bases short, with 11 bases between. In germline, CDR1 is SGHRS, CDR2 YFSETQ. The CDR3 DNA reads as TGCGCCAGCAGCCAGGACAGAATCTCCTACGAGCAGTACTTC. It encodes CASSQDRISYEQYF.

This clonotype appeared many times. The rearrangement links TRBV20-1 to TRBJ1-2, with 7 bases matching TRBD1. Unmatched junction bases numbered 13, after V lost 3 bases and J lost 6 bases. The CDR3 runs to 15 residues. Germline CDR1 and CDR2: DFQATT and SNEGSKA (reference sequence). The CDR3 DNA follows: TGCAGTGCTAGCCGCACAGGGGTAAAGGAAGATGGCTACACCTTC. It specifies CSASRTGVKEDGYTF.

This clonotype was seen ten or more times. The V and J genes are TRBV7-9 and TRBJ2-7; possibly TRBD2 for D (5 bases). The CDR3 totals 18 residues. Trimming took off 1 base at V and 4 bases at J, with 23 bases between the two ends. Germline V gene data show CDR1 as SEHNR and CDR2 as FQNEAQ (reference sequence). DNA for the CDR3: TGTGCCAGCAGCTTAGGTCCCCTAGGAGGACCTGACGTATACGAGCAGTACTTC. This translates into CASSLGPLGGPDVYEQYF.

This clonotype came up many times. The rearrangement uses TRBV12-3 or TRBV12-4 and TRBJ1-4; 8 nucleotides match TRBD1. Trimming removed 2 bases from V and 8 bases from J; junction bases left unmatched: 7. The CDR3 runs to 15 residues. The CDR3 DNA is TGTGCCAGCAGTTTATCGGACAGGGTGGAGGAAAAACTGTTTTTT. This gives the protein CASSLSDRVEEKLFF.

This clonotype occurred a few times. The CDR3 DNA follows: TGTGCCAGCAGTGGACTAGGGGAGACCCAGTACTTC. Translated: CASSGLGETQYF. The chain carries TRBV2 and TRBJ2-5, with D perhaps matching TRBD2 (6 bases). V was cut by 4 bases and J by 5 bases, with 8 bases left in between. Germline CDR1 reads SNHLY; CDR2 reads FYNNEI. The CDR3 is made up of 12 amino acids.

The sample holds many counts of this clonotype. The chain is built from TRBV3-1 and TRBJ2-7, with TRBD1 as a possible D gene (7 bases). The CDR3 spans 18 residues. V was cut by 0 bases and J by 0 bases, with 18 bases left in between. Germline CDR1 reads LGHDT; CDR2 reads YNNKEL (reference sequence). CDR3 residues: CASSQDQGGGVSSYEQYF. The CDR3 DNA reads as TGTGCCAGCAGCCAAGATCAGGGGGGCGGGGTCAGCTCCTACGAGCAGTACTTC.

In its sample, this clonotype was seen many times. The chain has TRBV3-1 and TRBJ2-5, with a possible D match to TRBD2 (6 bases). The CDR3 extends over 16 amino acids. Germline V CDR1 and CDR2: LGHDT, YNNKEL (reference sequence). The V gene lost 4 bases and the J gene lost 6 bases, with 21 bases spanning the gap. CDR3 protein: CASSRDDERRVKTQYF. The CDR3 coding sequence is TGTGCCAGCAGCCGAGATGATGAAAGGAGGGTGAAGACCCAGTACTTC.

Of note for this clonotype: Relative to the germline gene, one junction end is altered; a read error may explain this. V gene TRBV28 combines with J gene TRBJ2-1; D is unclear. Per germline, CDR1 MDHEN and CDR2 SYDVKM. The CDR3 is 14 amino acids. CDR3 in DNA: TGTGCCAGCAGTTTCAGGCGCTCCTGCAATGAGCAGTTCTTC. Residues: CASSFRRSCNEQFF.

This clonotype was seen many times. The chain uses TRBV27 and TRBJ2-7; 11 nucleotides agree with TRBD1. This CDR3 region has 15 residues. Germline V lookup: CDR1 MNHEY, CDR2 SMNVEV (reference sequence). V shed 6 bases and J 5 bases; nucleotides not matched to a gene: 9. This chain's CDR3 is CASSQRGTGGDEQYF. The CDR3 region has the DNA TGTGCCAGCAGCCAAAGAGGGACAGGGGGGGACGAGCAGTACTTC.

The chain has TRBV24-1 and TRBJ2-2; D gene ambiguous. Germline V gene sequence: CDR1 KGHDR, CDR2 SFDVKD. The CDR3 has 15 amino acids. Trimming took off 4 bases at V and 5 bases at J, with 13 bases between the two ends. The CDR3 sequence is CATSESSFYTGELFF. CDR3 DNA sequence: TGTGCCACCAGTGAATCCAGCTTCTATACCGGGGAGCTGTTTTTT.

This clonotype has a count of ten or more. The chain joins TRBV19 to TRBJ2-3; a weak D match, TRBD2 (5 bases). The CDR3 is 14 amino acids. In germline, CDR1 is LNHDA, CDR2 SQIVND (reference sequence). V lost 6 bases and J lost 0, with 10 bases in between. CDR3 region: CASRAETSTDTQYF. DNA for the CDR3: TGTGCCAGTAGAGCGGAAACTAGCACAGATACGCAGTATTTT.